Shown below are 14 T cell receptor beta chains from a single sample sequenced in a study of identifying expanded T cells in peripheral blood. The protocol was immunoSEQ multiplex PCR, while the TCRdb copy is restricted to in-frame clones and leaves out a portion. The data contain about 52,000 clones, approximately 82% of them singletons. Sequenced input: blood. The receptors here all came from a person between 18 and 75 years old in good health.

The chain has TRBV28 and TRBJ2-7; a possible D gene is TRBD2 (6 bases). Germline CDR1 and CDR2: MDHEN and SYDVKM. The CDR3 totals 15 residues. V dropped 4 bases and J dropped 2 bases, with 15 bases sitting between them. Written as DNA, the CDR3 is TGTGCCAGCAGTTCCCCGACTAGTCAGGCCTACGAGCAGTACTTC. Its translation is CASSSPTSQAYEQYF. The full variable domain, in which reference TRBV28 and TRBJ2-7 provide the parts outside the CDR3, is DVKVTQSSRYLVKRTGEKVFLECVQDMDHENMFWYRQDPGLGLRLIYFSYDVKMKEKGDIPEGYSVSREKKERFSLILESASTNQTSMYLCASSSPTSQAYEQYFGPGTRLTVT.

Remarks on this clone: The junction differs from germline at one of its ends, possibly a read error. This CDR3 reads CAWGVGANIQYF. CDR3 bases: TGTGCCTGGGGTGTGGGGGCAAACATTCAGTACTTC. The chain employs TRBV30 and TRBJ2-4; D might be TRBD1 (6 bases). Per the germline V gene, CDR1 is GTSNPN and CDR2 is SVGIG (reference sequence). The CDR3 has 12 amino acids.

The rearrangement uses TRBV5-6 and TRBJ2-5, with TRBD1 matching 7 bases. The CDR3 has 14 residues. Unmatched junction bases numbered 6, after V lost 4 bases and J lost 3 bases. Germline CDR1 SGHDT, CDR2 YYEEEE. Here the CDR3 DNA reads TGTGCCAGCAGCGAAACCGGGACAGAAGAGACCCAGTACTTC. Residues: CASSETGTEETQYF.

The table lists this clone with a count of one. This sequence joins TRBV7-9 and TRBJ2-5; the D gene is possibly TRBD2 (5 bases). This CDR3 is built from 15 residues. Trimming removed 5 bases from V and 4 bases from J, with 17 bases in between. Per the germline V gene, CDR1 is SEHNR and CDR2 is FQNEAQ (reference sequence). The CDR3 here is CASSHPLGSTETQYF. As DNA, the CDR3 is TGTGCCAGCAGCCATCCCCTGGGGAGCACAGAGACCCAGTACTTC. The full variable domain, with the rest looked up from reference TRBV7-9 and TRBJ2-5, is DTGVSQNPRHKITKRGQNVTFRCDPISEHNRLYWYRQTLGQGPEFLTYFQNEAQLEKSRLLSDRFSAERPKGSFSTLEIQRTEQGDSAMYLCASSHPLGSTETQYFGPGTRLLVL.

The count of this clone is one. The V gene is TRBV6-4, the J gene TRBJ1-1; 8 bases are shared with TRBD1. Looked up from germline, CDR1 is MRHNA and CDR2 is SNTAGT. The length of the CDR3 is 14 residues. The trim removed 4 bases at V and 6 bases at J, leaving 7 bases unmatched. The CDR3 here is CASSVGQGASEAFF. CDR3 nucleotides: TGTGCCAGCAGTGTCGGTCAGGGGGCGTCTGAAGCTTTCTTT.

Turning to this clone: The same CDR3 is also encoded by other DNA sequences in this sample. The chain has TRBV5-4 and TRBJ2-2; D call uncertain. Germline V gene sequence: CDR1 SGHNT, CDR2 YYREEE (reference sequence). Trimming removed 0 bases at V and 2 bases at J, with 8 bases between. The CDR3 spans 15 residues. CDR3 amino acids: CASSLGGSNTGELFF. The CDR3 bases are TGTGCCAGCAGCTTGGGTGGAAGCAACACCGGGGAGCTGTTTTTT.

This clone is a singleton in its sample. The V gene is TRBV19, the J gene TRBJ1-2; 7 nucleotides match TRBD1. The ends lost 6 bases at V and 2 bases at J; junction bases unmatched: 9. CDR1 and CDR2 (germline): LNHDA, SQIVND (reference sequence). The CDR3 consists of 15 residues. CDR3 in DNA: TGTGCCAGTAGGACGACAGGGACTTACAACTATGGCTACACCTTC. This codes for CASRTTGTYNYGYTF.

This sequence joins TRBV27 and TRBJ2-1, with 7 bases fitting TRBD1. V gave up 7 bases and J gave up 6 bases; unmatched junction bases: 9. The CDR3 covers 14 residues. CDR1 is MNHEY and CDR2 is SMNVEV in the germline V gene (reference sequence). Here the CDR3 DNA reads TGTGCCAGCACCTTCGACAGGGCCGGCAATGAGCAGTTCTTC. Its protein product is CASTFDRAGNEQFF.

The genes are TRBV7-9 and TRBJ1-1, with D possibly being TRBD1 (6 bases). The CDR3 has 13 amino acids. Trimming pared 5 bases from V and 10 bases from J, leaving 17 bases between. CDR1 SEHNR and CDR2 FQNEAQ come from the germline V gene (reference sequence). CDR3 protein: CASSTQGMGGAFF. Written as DNA, the CDR3 is TGTGCCAGCAGCACCCAGGGGATGGGGGGAGCTTTCTTT.

The V gene is TRBV30, the J gene TRBJ2-4, with 12 bases fitting TRBD2. Germline CDR1 and CDR2: GTSNPN and SVGIG (reference sequence). There are 16 residues in the CDR3. Trimming took 2 bases from V and 8 from J; bases not matched to a gene: 10. The CDR3 spells CAWSMTSGSGPDIQYF. The CDR3, as DNA: TGTGCCTGGAGTATGACTAGCGGGAGTGGTCCGGACATTCAGTACTTC.

The chain employs TRBV5-1 and TRBJ1-2; D is uncertain. V was pared by 0 bases and J by 0 bases, with 9 bases between. Germline V CDR1 and CDR2: SGHRS, YFSETQ. The CDR3 extends over 15 amino acids. This CDR3 reads CASSLVSDSNYGYTF. The CDR3 coding sequence is TGCGCCAGCAGCTTGGTGAGCGATTCTAACTATGGCTACACCTTC.

V usage is TRBV5-5 and J usage is TRBJ2-5; tentatively, D is TRBD2 (7 bases). CDR3 length equals 14 residues. V lost 3 bases to trimming and J lost 1 base, with 10 bases between them. Per the germline V gene, CDR1 is SGHKS and CDR2 is YYEKEE (reference sequence). This CDR3 reads CASSWGGVQETQYF. CDR3 nucleotide sequence: TGTGCCAGCAGCTGGGGGGGCGTCCAAGAGACCCAGTACTTC.

For this clone: At one of its ends the junction is not consistent with the germline gene, which may arise from a read error. The chain couples TRBV5-4 to TRBJ2-3, with TRBD2 matching 15 bases. The CDR3 is made up of 20 amino acids. Germline V gene sequence: CDR1 SGHNT, CDR2 YYREEE (reference sequence). The CDR3 region has the DNA TGTGCCAGCAGTTTGGTTCTCGGACTAGCGGGGGGGCCTGACACAGATACGCAGTATTTT. Translation: CASSLVLGLAGGPDTDTQYF. The full variable domain, rest sourced from reference TRBV5-4 and TRBJ2-3, is ETGVTQSPTHLIKTRGQQVTLRCSSQSGHNTVSWYQQALGQGPQFIFQYYREEENGRGNFPPRFSGLQFPNYSSELNVNALELDDSALYLCASSLVLGLAGGPDTDTQYFGPGTRLTVL.

The chain is built from TRBV11-3 and TRBJ2-7; 10 nucleotides agree with TRBD2. The CDR3 consists of 15 residues. After removal of 5 bases from V and 5 bases from J, the junction contained 9 bases not matched to a gene. In germline, CDR1 is SGHNT, CDR2 YENEEA. Written as DNA, the CDR3 is TGTGCCAGCAGCGCCACTAGCGGGAACATGGACGAGCAGTACTTC. It codes for CASSATSGNMDEQYF.